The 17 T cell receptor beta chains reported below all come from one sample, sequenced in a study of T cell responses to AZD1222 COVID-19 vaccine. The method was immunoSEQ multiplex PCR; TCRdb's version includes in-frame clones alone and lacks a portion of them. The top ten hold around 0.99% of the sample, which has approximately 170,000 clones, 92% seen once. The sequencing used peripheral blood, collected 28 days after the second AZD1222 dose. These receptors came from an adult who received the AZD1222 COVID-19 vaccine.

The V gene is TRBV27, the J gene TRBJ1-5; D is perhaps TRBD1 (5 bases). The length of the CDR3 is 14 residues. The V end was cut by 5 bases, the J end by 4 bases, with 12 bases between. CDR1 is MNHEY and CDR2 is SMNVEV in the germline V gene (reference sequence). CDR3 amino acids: CASSNGGENQPQHF. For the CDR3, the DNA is TGTGCCAGCAGTAATGGGGGGGAGAATCAGCCCCAGCATTTT.

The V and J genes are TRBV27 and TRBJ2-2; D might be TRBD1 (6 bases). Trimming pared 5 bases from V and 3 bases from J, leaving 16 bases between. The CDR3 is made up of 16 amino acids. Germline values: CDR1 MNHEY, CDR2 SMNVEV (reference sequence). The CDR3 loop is CASSLRPTGHTGELFF. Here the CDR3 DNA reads TGTGCCAGCAGTCTTAGGCCTACAGGGCACACCGGGGAGCTGTTTTTT.

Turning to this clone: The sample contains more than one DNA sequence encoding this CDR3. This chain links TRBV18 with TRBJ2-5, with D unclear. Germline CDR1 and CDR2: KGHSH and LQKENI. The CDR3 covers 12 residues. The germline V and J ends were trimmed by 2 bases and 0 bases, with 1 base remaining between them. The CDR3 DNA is TGTGCCAGCTCACCAAACCAAGAGACCCAGTACTTC. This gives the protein CASSPNQETQYF.

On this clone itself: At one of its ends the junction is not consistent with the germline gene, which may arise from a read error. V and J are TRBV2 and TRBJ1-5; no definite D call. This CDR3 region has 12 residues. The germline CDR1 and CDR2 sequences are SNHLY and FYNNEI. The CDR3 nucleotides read TGTGCCAGCAGTGAAAACCCTGGTCCAGCCCGTTTT. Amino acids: CASSENPGPARF.

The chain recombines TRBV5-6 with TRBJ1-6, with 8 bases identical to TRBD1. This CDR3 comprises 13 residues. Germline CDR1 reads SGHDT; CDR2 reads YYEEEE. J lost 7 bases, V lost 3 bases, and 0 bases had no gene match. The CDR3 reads CASSWTGNSPLHF. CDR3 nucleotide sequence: TGTGCCAGCAGCTGGACAGGGAATTCACCCCTCCACTTT. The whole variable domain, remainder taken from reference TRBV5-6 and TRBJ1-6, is DAGVTQSPTHLIKTRGQQVTLRCSPKSGHDTVSWYQQALGQGPQFIFQYYEEEERQRGNFPDRFSGHQFPNYSSELNVNALLLGDSALYLCASSWTGNSPLHFGNGTRLTVT.

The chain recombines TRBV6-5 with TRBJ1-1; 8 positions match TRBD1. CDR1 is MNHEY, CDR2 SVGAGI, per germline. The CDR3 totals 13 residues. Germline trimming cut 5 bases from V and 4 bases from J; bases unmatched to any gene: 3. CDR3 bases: TGTGCCAGCAGTCGACAGGGGAGCACTGAAGCTTTCTTT. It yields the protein CASSRQGSTEAFF.

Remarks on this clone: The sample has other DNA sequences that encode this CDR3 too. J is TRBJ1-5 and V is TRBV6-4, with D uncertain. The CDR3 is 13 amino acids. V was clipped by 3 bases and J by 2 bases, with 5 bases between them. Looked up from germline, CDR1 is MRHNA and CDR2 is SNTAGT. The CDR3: CASSEQRNQPQHF. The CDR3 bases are TGTGCCAGCAGTGAACAGCGCAATCAGCCCCAGCATTTT.

The DNA for the CDR3 is TGTGCCACGCGGGCCGGGACTAGCGGGAACAATGAGCAGTTCTTC. Encoded protein: CATRAGTSGNNEQFF. The chain combines TRBV10-3 with TRBJ2-1, with 13 bases aligning to TRBD2. CDR1 and CDR2 from the germline V gene are ENHRY and SYGVKD. The CDR3 totals 15 residues. V shed 10 bases, J shed 5 bases, and the junction held 8 bases outside the gene matches.

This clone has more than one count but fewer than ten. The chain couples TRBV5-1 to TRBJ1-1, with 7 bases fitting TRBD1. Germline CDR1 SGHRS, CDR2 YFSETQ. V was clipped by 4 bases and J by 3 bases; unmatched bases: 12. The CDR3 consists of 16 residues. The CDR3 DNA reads TGCGCCAGCAGCCCACAGGGGTGGGGTCGGGACACTGAAGCTTTCTTT. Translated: CASSPQGWGRDTEAFF.

The CDR3 DNA follows: TGTGCCAGCCAGGGGCTTCAAGCCTACGAGCAGTACTTC. Its protein product is CASQGLQAYEQYF. This chain joins TRBV2 and TRBJ2-7, with D tentatively TRBD1 (6 bases). The germline V and J ends were trimmed by 8 bases and 2 bases, with 13 bases remaining between them. CDR3 length: 13 residues. Germline CDR1 reads SNHLY; CDR2 reads FYNNEI. The complete variable domain, with remaining parts taken from reference TRBV2 and TRBJ2-7, reads EPEVTQTPSHQVTQMGQEVILRCVPISNHLYFYWYRQILGQKVEFLVSFYNNEISEKSEIFDDQFSVERPDGSNFTLKIRSTKLEDSAMYFCASQGLQAYEQYFGPGTRLTVT.

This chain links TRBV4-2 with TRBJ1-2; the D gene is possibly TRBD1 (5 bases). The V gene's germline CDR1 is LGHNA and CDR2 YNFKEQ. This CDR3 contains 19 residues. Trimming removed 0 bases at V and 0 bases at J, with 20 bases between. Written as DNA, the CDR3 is TGTGCCAGCAGCCAAGATGTCGCGACCAGGGCCTCAGCTAACTATGGCTACACCTTC. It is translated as CASSQDVATRASANYGYTF.

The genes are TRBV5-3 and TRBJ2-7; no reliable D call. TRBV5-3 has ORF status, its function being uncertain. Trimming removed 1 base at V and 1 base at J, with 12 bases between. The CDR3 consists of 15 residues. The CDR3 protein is CARSLCPTTSYEQYF. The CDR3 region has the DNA TGTGCCAGAAGCTTGTGTCCAACCACGTCCTACGAGCAGTACTTC.

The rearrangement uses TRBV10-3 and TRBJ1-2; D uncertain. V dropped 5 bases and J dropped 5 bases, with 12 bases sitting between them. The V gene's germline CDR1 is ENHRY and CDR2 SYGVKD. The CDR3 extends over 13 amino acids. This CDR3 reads CAISSQAPYGYTF. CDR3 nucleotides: TGTGCCATCAGTTCCCAGGCCCCTTATGGCTACACCTTC.

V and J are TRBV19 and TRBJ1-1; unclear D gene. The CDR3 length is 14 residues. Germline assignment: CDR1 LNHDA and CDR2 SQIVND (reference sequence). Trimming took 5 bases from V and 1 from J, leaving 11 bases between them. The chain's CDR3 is CASSRRIENTEAFF. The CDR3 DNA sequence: TGTGCCAGTAGTCGCCGGATAGAGAACACTGAAGCTTTCTTT.

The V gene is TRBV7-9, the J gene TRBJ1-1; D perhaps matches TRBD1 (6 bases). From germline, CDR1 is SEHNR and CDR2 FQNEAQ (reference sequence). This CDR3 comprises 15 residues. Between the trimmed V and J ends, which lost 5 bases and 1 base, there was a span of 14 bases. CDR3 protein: CASSLGPGQNTEAFF. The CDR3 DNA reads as TGTGCCAGCAGCCTAGGTCCGGGACAGAACACTGAAGCTTTCTTT. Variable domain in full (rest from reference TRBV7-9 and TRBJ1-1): DTGVSQNPRHKITKRGQNVTFRCDPISEHNRLYWYRQTLGQGPEFLTYFQNEAQLEKSRLLSDRFSAERPKGSFSTLEIQRTEQGDSAMYLCASSLGPGQNTEAFFGQGTRLTVV.

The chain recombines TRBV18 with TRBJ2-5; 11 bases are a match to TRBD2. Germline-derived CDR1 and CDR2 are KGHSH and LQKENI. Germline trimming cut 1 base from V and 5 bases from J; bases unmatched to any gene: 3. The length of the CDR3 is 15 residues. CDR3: CASSPLAGGPETQYF. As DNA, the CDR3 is TGTGCCAGCTCACCACTAGCGGGGGGGCCCGAGACCCAGTACTTC.

For the CDR3, the DNA is TGTGCCAGCAGTTTATCGGGACCGATGAGGACTGAAGCTTTCTTT. Translating it yields CASSLSGPMRTEAFF. The chain uses TRBV27 and TRBJ1-1; a possible D gene is TRBD1 (5 bases). Germline CDR1 and CDR2: MNHEY and SMNVEV (reference sequence). The CDR3 has 15 amino acids. Trimming took off 0 bases at V and 5 bases at J, with 13 bases between the two ends.